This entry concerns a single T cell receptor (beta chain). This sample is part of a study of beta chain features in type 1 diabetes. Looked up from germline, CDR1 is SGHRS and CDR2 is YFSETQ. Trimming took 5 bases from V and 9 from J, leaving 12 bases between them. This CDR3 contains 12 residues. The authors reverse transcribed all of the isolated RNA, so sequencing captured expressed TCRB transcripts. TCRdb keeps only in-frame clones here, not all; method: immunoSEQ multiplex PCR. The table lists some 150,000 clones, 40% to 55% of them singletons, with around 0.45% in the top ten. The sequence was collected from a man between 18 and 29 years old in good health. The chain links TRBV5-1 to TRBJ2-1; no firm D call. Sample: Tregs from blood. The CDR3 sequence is CASSPASGEQFF. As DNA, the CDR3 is TGCGCCAGCAGTCCTGCGTCGGGTGAGCAGTTCTTC. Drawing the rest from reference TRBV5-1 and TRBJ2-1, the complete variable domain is KAGVTQTPRYLIKTRGQQVTLSCSPISGHRSVSWYQQTPGQGLQFLFEYFSETQRNKGNFPGRFSGRQFSNSRSEMNVSTLELGDSALYLCASSPASGEQFFGPGTRLTVL.